The sequence of this T cell receptor beta chain was determined in a study of blood T cell repertoires in COVID-19. The CDR3 consists of 17 residues. Trimming removed 0 bases from V and 6 bases from J, with 18 bases in between. CDR1 and CDR2 from the germline V gene are MGHRA and YSYEKL. The data were produced by immunoSEQ multiplex PCR, yet TCRdb's version contains in-frame clones alone and is incomplete. The sample has about 130,000 clones; 86% are singletons. This chain joins TRBV4-1 and TRBJ1-5, with no clear D. This clonotype was obtained from a man in his fifties who had recovered from COVID-19. The sample consisted of PBMCs or T cells enriched from blood (not recorded which). CDR3 in DNA: TGCGCCAGCAGCCAAGATGGGTGGAGGGTTCGGAGTCAGCCCCAGCATTTT. It is translated as CASSQDGWRVRSQPQHF.